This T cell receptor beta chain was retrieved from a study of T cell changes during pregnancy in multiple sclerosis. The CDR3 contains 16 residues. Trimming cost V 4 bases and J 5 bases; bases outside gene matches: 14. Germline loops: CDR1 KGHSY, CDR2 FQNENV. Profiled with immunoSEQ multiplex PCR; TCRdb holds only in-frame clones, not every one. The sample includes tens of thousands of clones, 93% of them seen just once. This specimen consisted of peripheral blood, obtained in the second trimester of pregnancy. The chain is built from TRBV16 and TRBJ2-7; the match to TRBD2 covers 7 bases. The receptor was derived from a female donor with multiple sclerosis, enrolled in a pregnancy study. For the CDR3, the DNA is TGTGCCAGCAGCCTTCGGGGAGGGAAGGTTGAAAACGAGCAGTACTTC. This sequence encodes CASSLRGGKVENEQYF.